This T cell receptor (beta chain) was identified during a study of post-analysis software for immune sequencing data. Study at large: The disease courses covered relapsing-remitting, secondary progressive and progressive-relapsing multiple sclerosis. Study findings and constraints: Samples sharing a preparation batch grouped tightly together when assessed by F measure. When compared against controls, multiple sclerosis patients showed significantly lower normalized Chao1 diversity. TRBV5-6, TRBV5-1 and TRBV20-1 were among several TRBV segments more frequent in patients than controls.

There are a few counts of this clonotype. Its cognate antigen is unknown. Incorporated into the TCR beta cDNA libraries were unique molecular identifiers, which served to reduce PCR and sequencing biases. T cells numbering roughly 0.9 to 11 million gave rise to a few hundred thousand cDNA molecules. A single record per CDR3 protein comes from TCRdb applying MiXCR to the PCR reads. In the table there are 750,000 to 950,000 distinct CDR3 sequences, about 57% of which are singletons. Trimming shortened V by 0 bases and J by 0 bases, and 10 bases separated the two germline ends. Germline loops: CDR1 SEHNR, CDR2 FQNEAQ (reference sequence). This CDR3 contains 16 residues.

The rearrangement uses TRBV7-9 and TRBJ2-3, with D unresolved. The sample comprised blood. The receptor was isolated from a girl aged 10-17 years with multiple sclerosis. This CDR3 reads CASSLAPGKSTDTQYF. CDR3 bases: TGTGCCAGCAGCTTAGCTCCAGGAAAAAGCACAGATACGCAGTATTTT.